The 17 T cell receptor beta chains below come from one sample, sequenced in a study of cytomegalovirus exposure and HLA in healthy donors. Produced via immunoSEQ multiplex PCR; TCRdb's table is partial and in-frame only. This sample has some 160,000 clones, with more than 85% found just once. Sequencing was performed on PBMCs. Receptors were obtained from a man in his late teens or twenties in good health and CMV-seronegative.

V usage is TRBV27 and J usage is TRBJ2-1; possibly TRBD2 for D (6 bases). CDR3 length: 15 amino acids. Trimming pared 0 bases from V and 2 bases from J, leaving 8 bases between. Germline CDR1 reads MNHEY; CDR2 reads SMNVEV (reference sequence). The CDR3 sequence is CASSLSASAYNEQFF. The CDR3 coding sequence is TGTGCCAGCAGTTTATCGGCTAGCGCCTACAATGAGCAGTTCTTC.

This chain's CDR3 is CASSHSGSYEQYF. CDR3 nucleotides: TGTGCCAGCAGTCACAGCGGCTCCTACGAGCAGTACTTC. The J gene is TRBJ2-7, the V gene TRBV27, with D perhaps TRBD2 (5 bases). This CDR3 is 13 amino acids long. Deletions cut 5 bases from V and 0 bases from J, with 8 bases between. Germline V gene sequence: CDR1 MNHEY, CDR2 SMNVEV (reference sequence).

The chain employs TRBV18 and TRBJ1-5; 10 bases map to TRBD1. The J segment lost 1 base and the V segment lost 2 bases, leaving 2 bases of the junction unmatched. This CDR3 contains 16 residues. Germline V lookup: CDR1 KGHSH, CDR2 LQKENI. CDR3 amino acids: CASSPGTGDSNQPQHF. The CDR3 DNA is TGTGCCAGCTCACCAGGGACAGGGGACAGCAATCAGCCCCAGCATTTT. Filled out from reference TRBV18 and TRBJ1-5, the complete variable domain reads NAGVMQNPRHLVRRRGQEARLRCSPMKGHSHVYWYRQLPEEGLKFMVYLQKENIIDESGMPKERFSAEFPKEGPSILRIQQVVRGDSAAYFCASSPGTGDSNQPQHFGDGTRLSIL.

The chain couples TRBV7-2 to TRBJ2-5; TRBD2 matches 9 bases. CDR3 size: 14 residues. CDR1 and CDR2 from the germline V gene are SGHTA and FQGNSA. V gave up 6 bases and J gave up 4 bases; unmatched junction bases: 6. The CDR3 DNA is TGTGCCAGCAGTCGCGGACTAGCGACAGAGACCCAGTACTTC. Protein sequence: CASSRGLATETQYF.

This clone was seen a single time. The chain recombines TRBV11-1 with TRBJ2-1; 7 bases are a match to TRBD2. Trimming cost V 5 bases and J 8 bases; bases outside gene matches: 15. The CDR3 has 16 residues. Germline V gene lookup returns CDR1 SGHAT and CDR2 FQDESV (reference sequence). The CDR3 DNA follows: TGTGCCAGCAGCCCACTTGGGGCGGGGGAACAGTATGAGCAGTTCTTC. Amino acid sequence: CASSPLGAGEQYEQFF. The whole variable domain, filled in from reference TRBV11-1 and TRBJ2-1, reads EAEVAQSPRYKITEKSQAVAFWCDPISGHATLYWYRQILGQGPELLVQFQDESVVDDSQLPKDRFSAERLKGVDSTLKIQPAELGDSAMYLCASSPLGAGEQYEQFFGPGTRLTVL.

The rearrangement links TRBV18 to TRBJ2-5; 9 bases agree with TRBD1. This CDR3 region has 14 residues. The J segment lost 3 bases and the V segment lost 3 bases, leaving 2 bases of the junction unmatched. The germline V gene encodes CDR1 KGHSH and CDR2 LQKENI. The CDR3 DNA sequence: TGTGCCAGCTCACCCCGGACAGGGGAAGAGACCCAGTACTTC. This translates into CASSPRTGEETQYF.

The genes are TRBV6-1 and TRBJ2-7, with D possibly being TRBD2 (5 bases). The CDR3 sequence is 11 residues long. Trimming left V 9 bases short and J 3 bases short, with 9 bases between. CDR1 and CDR2 (germline): MNHNS, SASEGT. The CDR3 sequence: CARGLNYEQYV. CDR3 DNA sequence: TGTGCCAGAGGACTTAACTACGAGCAGTACGTC.

This rearrangement joins TRBV7-6 to TRBJ2-1; no definite D call. The CDR3 consists of 15 residues. Trimming took 0 bases from V and 0 from J, leaving 6 bases between them. CDR1 SGHVS and CDR2 FNYEAQ come from the germline V gene. The CDR3 bases are TGTGCCAGCAGCTTAGCCTCGTACTCCTACAATGAGCAGTTCTTC. Encoded protein: CASSLASYSYNEQFF.

The gene calls are TRBV10-2 and TRBJ1-4; no definite D call. CDR1 and CDR2 (germline): WSHSY, SAAADI. V gave up 2 bases and J gave up 0 bases, with 4 bases separating them. CDR3 length: 14 amino acids. The DNA of the CDR3 is TGCGCCAGCAGTGAGACTGCAACTAATGAAAAACTGTTTTTT. Its translation is CASSETATNEKLFF.

This clone appeared once. This rearrangement joins TRBV5-1 to TRBJ2-1; TRBD2 agrees at 11 bases. The CDR3 consists of 15 residues. V trimming: 0 bases; J trimming: 5 bases; junction bases outside the gene matches: 1. Germline-derived CDR1 and CDR2 are SGHRS and YFSETQ. The CDR3 sequence is CASSLGTSGHNEQFF. CDR3 in DNA: TGCGCCAGCAGCTTGGGGACTAGCGGGCACAATGAGCAGTTCTTC.

The rearrangement joins TRBV5-1 to TRBJ1-1; 10 bases line up with TRBD1. V shed 3 bases and J 1 base; nucleotides not matched to a gene: 3. The CDR3 has 15 amino acids. Germline values: CDR1 SGHRS, CDR2 YFSETQ. The CDR3 protein is CASSSRTGGNTEAFF. DNA for the CDR3: TGCGCCAGCAGCTCCCGGACAGGGGGGAACACTGAAGCTTTCTTT.

The chain combines TRBV19 with TRBJ1-2; the D is unclear. This CDR3 contains 12 residues. V was pared by 3 bases and J by 5 bases, with 7 bases between. Germline V lookup: CDR1 LNHDA, CDR2 SQIVND (reference sequence). The CDR3 here is CASSIAAYGYTF. In DNA form, the CDR3 reads TGTGCCAGTAGTATTGCGGCTTATGGCTACACCTTC.

In this sample, this clone turned up a few times. The V and J genes are TRBV11-2 and TRBJ2-1; possibly TRBD2 for D (5 bases). V was cut by 4 bases and J by 3 bases, with 10 bases left in between. Germline V lookup: CDR1 SGHAT, CDR2 FQNNGV. The CDR3 is made up of 14 amino acids. CDR3 region: CASSSTTHYNEQFF. CDR3 DNA sequence: TGTGCCAGCAGCTCGACTACCCACTACAATGAGCAGTTCTTC. Full variable domain (outside the CDR3, taken from reference TRBV11-2 and TRBJ2-1): EAGVAQSPRYKIIEKRQSVAFWCNPISGHATLYWYQQILGQGPKLLIQFQNNGVVDDSQLPKDRFSAERLKGVDSTLKIQPAKLEDSAVYLCASSSTTHYNEQFFGPGTRLTVL.

The chain combines TRBV18 with TRBJ2-2, with D hard to call. Germline V lookup: CDR1 KGHSH, CDR2 LQKENI. Trimming pared 3 bases from V and 5 bases from J, leaving 4 bases between. The CDR3 is 12 amino acids. CDR3 coding DNA: TGTGCCAGCTCACCTCCGACCGGGGAGCTGTTTTTT. Its protein product is CASSPPTGELFF.

The chain employs TRBV15 and TRBJ2-1, with TRBD2 identical over 13 bases. The CDR3 extends over 16 amino acids. J was trimmed by 2 bases and V by 3 bases; bases with no gene match: 1. The germline CDR1 and CDR2 sequences are LNHNV and YYDKDF (reference sequence). The CDR3 region is CATSRGTSGTYNEQFF. The CDR3 DNA reads as TGTGCCACCAGCAGGGGGACTAGCGGGACCTACAATGAGCAGTTCTTC.

The J gene is TRBJ2-1, the V gene TRBV5-1; tentative D call: TRBD1 (5 bases). Germline loops: CDR1 SGHRS, CDR2 YFSETQ. Trimming pared 4 bases from V and 9 bases from J, leaving 11 bases between. CDR3 size: 12 residues. In nucleotides, the CDR3 is TGCGCCAGCAGCCAACAACAGGTTGAGCAGTTCTTC. It codes for CASSQQQVEQFF.

V is TRBV7-9 and J is TRBJ2-7; 10 nucleotides line up with TRBD2. This CDR3 is built from 15 residues. Per the germline V gene, CDR1 is SEHNR and CDR2 is FQNEAQ (reference sequence). Unmatched junction bases numbered 10, after V lost 6 bases and J lost 5 bases. The CDR3 is CASRLSGGAFDEQYF. The CDR3 DNA reads as TGTGCCAGCAGGTTAAGCGGGGGGGCCTTCGACGAGCAGTACTTC.